The TCR beta chain under discussion was sequenced for a study of blood T cell repertoires in COVID-19. Produced via immunoSEQ multiplex PCR; TCRdb's table is partial and in-frame only. The sample carries 40,000 to 55,000 clones, approximately 85% recorded once. This clone has only a few counts. The sequencing input was peripheral blood. This sequence was found in a human donor in a cohort sampled during active COVID-19.

CDR3 coding DNA: TGCAGTGCTAGTAACTGGGGCGCGGGGGTATACGAGCAGTACTTC. Translated, it gives CSASNWGAGVYEQYF. The chain employs TRBV20-1 and TRBJ2-7; 7 bases are a match to TRBD2. Germline CDR1 DFQATT, CDR2 SNEGSKA (reference sequence). With V trimmed by 3 bases and J by 4 bases, 12 bases remained unmatched. CDR3 length: 15 amino acids.